The 27 T cell receptor beta chains in this list originate from one sample, sequenced in a study of T cell changes during pregnancy in multiple sclerosis. Sequencing was performed with immunoSEQ multiplex PCR; in TCRdb, only in-frame clones are kept and a portion is missing. This sample has 65,000 to 70,000 clones, with more than 90% found just once. Source: peripheral blood, taken in the first trimester of pregnancy. The receptors derive from a female donor with multiple sclerosis, enrolled in a pregnancy study.

The chain is built from TRBV30 and TRBJ1-2; 10 bases agree with TRBD1. CDR3 length: 14 residues. Germline CDR1 reads GTSNPN; CDR2 reads SVGIG (reference sequence). With V trimmed by 6 bases and J by 4 bases, 8 bases remained unmatched. CDR3 nucleotides: TGTGCCTGCGGAAGACAGGGGGCAGGCTATGGCTACACCTTC. Protein sequence: CACGRQGAGYGYTF.

This sequence joins TRBV30 and TRBJ1-6; 7 positions match TRBD1. The germline CDR1 and CDR2 sequences are GTSNPN and SVGIG (reference sequence). After removal of 5 bases from V and 10 bases from J, the junction contained 5 bases not matched to a gene. The CDR3 is 12 amino acids. The CDR3 protein is CAWQGVVSPLHF. The CDR3 bases are TGTGCCTGGCAGGGGGTGGTATCACCCCTCCACTTT.

This sequence joins TRBV2 and TRBJ2-5; 13 nucleotides align to TRBD2. Germline-derived CDR1 and CDR2 are SNHLY and FYNNEI. Trimming cost V 4 bases and J 4 bases; bases outside gene matches: 18. The CDR3 covers 20 residues. This CDR3 reads CASSGSGSGRLAGGGETQYF. The CDR3 DNA reads as TGTGCCAGCAGTGGGTCAGGTTCGGGACGACTAGCGGGAGGTGGAGAGACCCAGTACTTC.

The chain uses TRBV4-1 and TRBJ2-3; 15 nucleotides line up with TRBD2. This CDR3 is 15 amino acids long. Looked up from germline, CDR1 is MGHRA and CDR2 is YSYEKL. V was clipped by 5 bases and J by 5 bases; unmatched bases: 2. The CDR3 loop is CASSGLAGGRDTQYF. CDR3 nucleotides: TGCGCCAGCAGCGGACTAGCGGGGGGGCGAGATACGCAGTATTTT.

The chain is built from TRBV7-7 and TRBJ2-2; 11 bases agree with TRBD1. Germline-derived CDR1 and CDR2 are SSHAT and FNYEAQ (reference sequence). The CDR3 is made up of 16 amino acids. Unmatched junction bases numbered 6, after V lost 3 bases and J lost 6 bases. This CDR3 is CASSLSRDRGAGELFF. The CDR3 nucleotides are TGTGCCAGCAGCTTGTCCCGGGACAGGGGGGCCGGGGAGCTGTTTTTT. The full variable domain, in which reference TRBV7-7 and TRBJ2-2 provide the parts outside the CDR3, is GAGVSQSPRYKVTKRGQDVTLRCDPISSHATLYWYQQALGQGPEFLTYFNYEAQPDKSGLPSDRFSAERPEGSISTLTIQRTEQRDSAMYRCASSLSRDRGAGELFFGEGSRLTVL.

This sequence joins TRBV5-5 and TRBJ1-1, with TRBD1 as a possible D gene (6 bases). The V gene's germline CDR1 is SGHKS and CDR2 YYEKEE (reference sequence). There are 15 residues in the CDR3. V dropped 0 bases and J dropped 5 bases, with 14 bases sitting between them. CDR3 sequence (DNA): TGTGCCAGCAGCTTGGTGGGGGGGACACCAACTGAAGCTTTCTTT. Residues: CASSLVGGTPTEAFF.

The table lists this clone with a few counts. The CDR3 sequence: CASSEGQAPTNQPQHF. The CDR3 nucleotides read TGTGCCAGCAGTGAAGGACAGGCCCCGACGAATCAGCCCCAGCATTTT. This sequence joins TRBV2 and TRBJ1-5, with a tentative D call TRBD1 (6 bases). V was cut by 1 base and J by 4 bases, with 14 bases left in between. CDR1 is SNHLY and CDR2 is FYNNEI in the germline V gene. The CDR3 sequence is 16 residues long. The whole variable domain, remainder taken from reference TRBV2 and TRBJ1-5, is EPEVTQTPSHQVTQMGQEVILRCVPISNHLYFYWYRQILGQKVEFLVSFYNNEISEKSEIFDDQFSVERPDGSNFTLKIRSTKLEDSAMYFCASSEGQAPTNQPQHFGDGTRLSIL.

This chain links TRBV7-9 with TRBJ2-3; TRBD2 matches at 8 bases. V dropped 8 bases and J dropped 1; count of bases not matched to a gene: 8. CDR1 and CDR2 (germline): SEHNR, FQNEAQ (reference sequence). The length of the CDR3 is 15 residues. For the CDR3, the DNA is TGTGCCAGCCGCCGGGAGGGGAAGGGCACAGATACGCAGTATTTT. This encodes CASRREGKGTDTQYF.

The J gene is TRBJ1-4, the V gene TRBV6-6; D is unresolved. This CDR3 contains 16 residues. The V gene lost 0 bases and the J gene lost 4 bases, with 12 bases spanning the gap. Germline V gene data show CDR1 as MNHNY and CDR2 as SVGAGI (reference sequence). CDR3 bases: TGTGCCAGCAGTTACTCGGGCGGGCAGGTTAATGAAAAACTGTTTTTT. Translated: CASSYSGGQVNEKLFF.

The gene calls are TRBV10-1 and TRBJ2-1; 7 bases align to TRBD1. CDR3 length: 16 amino acids. After removal of 3 bases from V and 2 bases from J, the junction contained 7 bases not matched to a gene. CDR1 and CDR2 from the germline V gene are WNHNN and SYGVQD (reference sequence). DNA for the CDR3: TGCGCCAGCAGTGATTCCGGGACAGCCCCCTACAATGAGCAGTTCTTC. Translated, it gives CASSDSGTAPYNEQFF.

V gene TRBV18 combines with J gene TRBJ1-6; no reliable D call. The CDR3 length is 15 residues. V lost 3 bases, J lost 3 bases, and 9 bases lay in between. The germline V gene has CDR1 KGHSH and CDR2 LQKENI. The CDR3 DNA reads TGTGCCAGCTCACCGTCAGCGGACTATAATTCACCCCTCCACTTT. Translated, it gives CASSPSADYNSPLHF. The variable domain in full, with the rest retrieved from reference TRBV18 and TRBJ1-6, is NAGVMQNPRHLVRRRGQEARLRCSPMKGHSHVYWYRQLPEEGLKFMVYLQKENIIDESGMPKERFSAEFPKEGPSILRIQQVVRGDSAAYFCASSPSADYNSPLHFGNGTRLTVT.

This clone showed up just once. V and J are TRBV27 and TRBJ2-1; tentative D call: TRBD2 (6 bases). The CDR3 is 15 residues long. Trimming took 4 bases from V and 0 from J, leaving 10 bases between them. Germline-derived CDR1 and CDR2 are MNHEY and SMNVEV (reference sequence). Here the CDR3 reads CASSYRRDSYNEQFF. DNA for the CDR3: TGTGCCAGCAGTTATAGGAGGGACTCCTACAATGAGCAGTTCTTC.

The V gene is TRBV30, the J gene TRBJ2-5, with 7 positions matching TRBD1. This CDR3 is 13 amino acids long. From germline, CDR1 is GTSNPN and CDR2 SVGIG (reference sequence). Trimming cost V 3 bases and J 4 bases; bases outside gene matches: 5. CDR3 region: CAWRQGGGETQYF. CDR3 nucleotides: TGTGCCTGGAGGCAAGGGGGCGGAGAGACCCAGTACTTC. The complete variable domain, with remaining parts taken from reference TRBV30 and TRBJ2-5, reads SQTIHQWPATLVQPVGSPLSLECTVEGTSNPNLYWYRQAAGRGLQLLFYSVGIGQISSEVPQNLSASRPQDRQFILSSKKLLLSDSGFYLCAWRQGGGETQYFGPGTRLLVL.

This rearrangement joins TRBV20-1 to TRBJ2-7; the D gene is possibly TRBD1 (5 bases). V was pared by 5 bases and J by 6 bases, with 11 bases between. Germline lookup yields CDR1 DFQATT and CDR2 SNEGSKA (reference sequence). CDR3 size: 11 residues. For the CDR3, the DNA is TGCAGTGCTCTAAGGGGCTCCGAGCAGTACTTC. This sequence encodes CSALRGSEQYF.

The chain couples TRBV6-1 to TRBJ1-2, with D possibly being TRBD1 (6 bases). The CDR3 is 15 amino acids. The V and J ends lost 4 bases and 0 bases respectively, with 12 bases between them. Germline assignment: CDR1 MNHNS and CDR2 SASEGT. The chain's CDR3 is CASSARDKTNYGYTF. The CDR3 coding sequence is TGTGCCAGCAGTGCCCGGGACAAGACTAACTATGGCTACACCTTC.

The rearrangement links TRBV19 to TRBJ2-1; 8 bases are shared with TRBD2. Unmatched junction bases numbered 6, after V lost 5 bases and J lost 6 bases. The CDR3 covers 14 residues. Germline V gene sequence: CDR1 LNHDA, CDR2 SQIVND (reference sequence). Here the CDR3 reads CASSFGLASNEQFF. CDR3 sequence (DNA): TGTGCCAGTAGTTTCGGACTAGCTTCCAATGAGCAGTTCTTC.

This clone was seen once. CDR3 coding DNA: TGTGCCAGCAGCCGCGACAGGGCTTCCCAGTACTTC. Its translation: CASSRDRASQYF. The J gene is TRBJ2-5, the V gene TRBV7-6; 7 bases are a match to TRBD1. The germline V gene has CDR1 SGHVS and CDR2 FNYEAQ. Trimming cost V 5 bases and J 9 bases; bases outside gene matches: 6. The CDR3 is made up of 12 amino acids.

The genes are TRBV9 and TRBJ2-7, with 13 bases that match TRBD2. The CDR3 totals 16 residues. CDR1 is SGDLS and CDR2 is YYNGEE in the germline V gene. The V and J ends lost 0 bases and 6 bases, in that order; junction bases with no gene match: 6. For the CDR3, the DNA is TGTGCCAGCAGCGTAGGGACTAGCGGGAGCTTAAGCGAGCAGTACTTC. This sequence encodes CASSVGTSGSLSEQYF.

The gene calls are TRBV19 and TRBJ2-7; TRBD2 aligns across 13 bases. This CDR3 is 15 amino acids long. V lost 5 bases, J lost 5 bases, and 6 bases stayed unmatched. The V gene's germline CDR1 is LNHDA and CDR2 SQIVND (reference sequence). CDR3 bases: TGTGCCAGTAGTGCACTAGGACTAGCGGGAGACGAGCAGTACTTC. Its protein product is CASSALGLAGDEQYF.

The rearrangement joins TRBV7-9 to TRBJ2-7, with TRBD2 matching 7 bases. With V trimmed by 5 bases and J by 0 bases, 7 bases remained unmatched. The CDR3 spans 15 residues. Germline V lookup: CDR1 SEHNR, CDR2 FQNEAQ (reference sequence). CDR3 nucleotides: TGTGCCAGCAGCCCTAGCGGAGCCCTCTCCTACGAGCAGTACTTC. It encodes CASSPSGALSYEQYF.

V is TRBV14 and J is TRBJ2-1, with unresolved D. The CDR3 is 13 residues long. The V gene lost 0 bases and the J gene lost 10 bases, with 10 bases spanning the gap. Germline V gives CDR1 SGHDN, CDR2 FVKESK. CDR3 nucleotide sequence: TGTGCCAGCAGCCAAGATCTTGGCGGCGAGCAGTTCTTC. It is translated as CASSQDLGGEQFF.

The genes are TRBV10-3 and TRBJ2-2; TRBD1 aligns across 7 bases. The CDR3 is made up of 15 amino acids. V shed 2 bases and J 1 base; nucleotides not matched to a gene: 1. Germline V gene data show CDR1 as ENHRY and CDR2 as SYGVKD. CDR3 amino acids: CAISERQGNTGELFF. The CDR3 DNA follows: TGTGCCATCAGTGAGCGACAGGGGAACACCGGGGAGCTGTTTTTT.

The chain combines TRBV27 with TRBJ1-5; D gene unclear. V was shortened by 1 base and J by 5 bases, with 6 bases between the two germline ends. The CDR3 spans 13 residues. CDR1 MNHEY and CDR2 SMNVEV come from the germline V gene (reference sequence). CDR3: CASSLYTDQPQHF. The CDR3 DNA reads TGTGCCAGCAGTTTATATACGGATCAGCCCCAGCATTTT.

The V call is TRBV5-1, the J call TRBJ2-7, with 8 bases lining up with TRBD1. The germline V gene encodes CDR1 SGHRS and CDR2 YFSETQ. Losses at the gene ends were 4 bases for V and 3 bases for J; bases not matched to a gene: 6. This CDR3 comprises 14 residues. The chain's CDR3 is CASSPTTGGYEQYF. Written as DNA, the CDR3 is TGCGCCAGCAGCCCGACAACAGGGGGCTACGAGCAGTACTTC.

The chain carries TRBV19 and TRBJ2-5, with 14 bases fitting TRBD2. Germline trimming cut 5 bases from V and 5 bases from J; bases unmatched to any gene: 10. The germline V gene encodes CDR1 LNHDA and CDR2 SQIVND (reference sequence). The CDR3 extends over 17 amino acids. In DNA form, the CDR3 reads TGTGCCAGTAGTGCGACGGGACTAGCGGGAGTAGGGGAGACCCAGTACTTC. Encoded protein: CASSATGLAGVGETQYF.

The chain is built from TRBV11-2 and TRBJ1-3, with a weak D call TRBD1 (5 bases). Trimming cost V 7 bases and J 4 bases, with 20 bases left between them. Germline V lookup: CDR1 SGHAT, CDR2 FQNNGV. CDR3 length: 16 residues. In nucleotides, the CDR3 is TGTGCCAGCACCCACCCAGGGCCGAGTAGAGGAAACACCATATATTTT. This codes for CASTHPGPSRGNTIYF.

This chain joins TRBV5-4 and TRBJ2-1; 8 bases fit TRBD1. The ends lost 4 bases at V and 9 bases at J; junction bases unmatched: 12. Germline lookup yields CDR1 SGHNT and CDR2 YYREEE (reference sequence). CDR3 size: 15 residues. This CDR3 is CASSGPTGVIGEQFF. In DNA form, the CDR3 reads TGTGCCAGCAGCGGGCCGACAGGGGTGATCGGTGAGCAGTTCTTC.